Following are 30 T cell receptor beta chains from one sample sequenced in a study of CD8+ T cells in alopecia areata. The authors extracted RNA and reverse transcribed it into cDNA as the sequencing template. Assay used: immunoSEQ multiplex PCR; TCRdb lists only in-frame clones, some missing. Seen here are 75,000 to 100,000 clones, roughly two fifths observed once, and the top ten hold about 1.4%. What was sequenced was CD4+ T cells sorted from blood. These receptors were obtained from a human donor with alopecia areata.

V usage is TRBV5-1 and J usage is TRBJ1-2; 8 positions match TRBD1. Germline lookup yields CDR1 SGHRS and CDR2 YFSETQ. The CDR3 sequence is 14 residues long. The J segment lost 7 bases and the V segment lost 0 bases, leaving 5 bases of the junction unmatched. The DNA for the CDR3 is TGCGCCAGCAGCTTGGATCAGGACAGGGTTGGCTACACCTTC. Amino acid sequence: CASSLDQDRVGYTF.

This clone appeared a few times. In DNA form, the CDR3 reads TGTGCCAGCAGCTTAGCGGGACAGGGGGAAAAACTGTTTTTT. Its translation is CASSLAGQGEKLFF. The chain couples TRBV11-2 to TRBJ1-4, with 10 bases matching TRBD1. The CDR3 has 14 amino acids. Germline-derived CDR1 and CDR2 are SGHAT and FQNNGV. V shed 1 base and J 8 bases; nucleotides not matched to a gene: 1.

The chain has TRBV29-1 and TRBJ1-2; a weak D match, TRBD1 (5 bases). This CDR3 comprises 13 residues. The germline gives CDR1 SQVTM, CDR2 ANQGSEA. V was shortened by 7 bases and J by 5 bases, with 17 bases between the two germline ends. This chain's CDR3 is CSARGGPRYGYTF. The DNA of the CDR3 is TGCAGCGCCCGTGGGGGACCGCGTTATGGCTACACCTTC.

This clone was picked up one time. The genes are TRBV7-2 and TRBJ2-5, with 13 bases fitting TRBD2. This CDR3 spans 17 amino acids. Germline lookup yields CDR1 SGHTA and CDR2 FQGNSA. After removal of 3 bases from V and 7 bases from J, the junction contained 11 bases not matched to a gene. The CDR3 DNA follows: TGTGCCAGCAGCTTCGCGGGACTAGCGGGGCTCGGGGGGACCCAGTACTTC. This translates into CASSFAGLAGLGGTQYF.

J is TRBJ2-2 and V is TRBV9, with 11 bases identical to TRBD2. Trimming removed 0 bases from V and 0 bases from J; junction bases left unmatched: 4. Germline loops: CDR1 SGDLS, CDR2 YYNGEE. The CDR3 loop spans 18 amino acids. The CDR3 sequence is CASSVVSSGRPNTGELFF. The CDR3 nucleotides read TGTGCCAGCAGCGTAGTTTCTAGCGGGAGGCCGAACACCGGGGAGCTGTTTTTT.

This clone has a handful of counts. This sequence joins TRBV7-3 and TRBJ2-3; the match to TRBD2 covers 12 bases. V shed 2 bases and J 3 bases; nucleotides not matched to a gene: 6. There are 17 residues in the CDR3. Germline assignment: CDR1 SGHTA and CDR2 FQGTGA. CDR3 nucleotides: TGTGCCAGCAGCTTAGATGGACTAGCGGGGCGTACAGATACGCAGTATTTT. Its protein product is CASSLDGLAGRTDTQYF.

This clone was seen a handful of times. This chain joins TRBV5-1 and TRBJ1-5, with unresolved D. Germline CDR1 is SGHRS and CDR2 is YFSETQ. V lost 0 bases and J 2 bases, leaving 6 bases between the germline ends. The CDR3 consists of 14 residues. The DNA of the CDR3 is TGCGCCAGCAGCTTGGCTGACCGCAATCAGCCCCAGCATTTT. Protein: CASSLADRNQPQHF.

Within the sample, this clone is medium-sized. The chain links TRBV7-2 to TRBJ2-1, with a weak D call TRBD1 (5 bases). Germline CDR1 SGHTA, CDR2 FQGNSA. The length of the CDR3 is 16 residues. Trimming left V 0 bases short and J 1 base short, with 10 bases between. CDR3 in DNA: TGTGCCAGCAGCTTAGCGCTAGGGGTTTCCTACAATGAGCAGTTCTTC. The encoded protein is CASSLALGVSYNEQFF.

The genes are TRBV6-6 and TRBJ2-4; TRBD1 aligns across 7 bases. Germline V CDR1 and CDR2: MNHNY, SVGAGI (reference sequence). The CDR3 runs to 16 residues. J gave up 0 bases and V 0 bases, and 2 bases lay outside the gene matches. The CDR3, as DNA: TGTGCCAGCAGTTACTCAAACAGGGGAGCCAAAAACATTCAGTACTTC. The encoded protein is CASSYSNRGAKNIQYF.

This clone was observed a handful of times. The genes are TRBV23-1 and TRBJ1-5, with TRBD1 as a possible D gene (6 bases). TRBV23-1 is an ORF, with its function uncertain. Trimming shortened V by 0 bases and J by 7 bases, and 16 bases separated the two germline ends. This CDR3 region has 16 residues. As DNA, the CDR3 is TGCGCCAGCAGTCAATCGACTTTAAAGGGGGGGCAGCCCCAGCATTTT. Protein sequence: CASSQSTLKGGQPQHF.

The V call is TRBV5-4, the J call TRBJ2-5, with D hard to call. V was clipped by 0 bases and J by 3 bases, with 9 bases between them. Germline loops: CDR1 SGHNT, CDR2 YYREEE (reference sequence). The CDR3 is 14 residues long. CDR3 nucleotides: TGTGCCAGCAGCTTGGGGCCAGACGAAGAGACCCAGTACTTC. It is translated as CASSLGPDEETQYF.

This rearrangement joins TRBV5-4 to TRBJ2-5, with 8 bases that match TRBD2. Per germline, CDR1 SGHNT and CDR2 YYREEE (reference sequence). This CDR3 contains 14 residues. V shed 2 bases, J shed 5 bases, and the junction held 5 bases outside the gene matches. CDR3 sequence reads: CASSFSGTPETQYF. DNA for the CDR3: TGTGCCAGCAGCTTTAGCGGGACCCCGGAGACCCAGTACTTC.

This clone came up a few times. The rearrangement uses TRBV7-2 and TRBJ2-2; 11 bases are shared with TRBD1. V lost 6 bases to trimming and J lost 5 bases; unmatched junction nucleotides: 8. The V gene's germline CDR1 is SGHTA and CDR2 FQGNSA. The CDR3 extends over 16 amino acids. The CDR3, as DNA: TGTGCCAGCAGGCAACCCGGGACAGGGGGAACCGGGGAGCTGTTTTTT. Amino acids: CASRQPGTGGTGELFF.

This chain's CDR3 is CASSLVRNGGDEQFF. CDR3 bases: TGTGCCAGCAGCTTGGTCCGGAACGGAGGGGATGAGCAGTTCTTC. The chain recombines TRBV5-6 with TRBJ2-1, with D perhaps TRBD2 (6 bases). Germline values: CDR1 SGHDT, CDR2 YYEEEE. Trimming removed 0 bases from V and 8 bases from J, with 15 bases in between. This CDR3 has 15 residues. The entire variable domain, with the rest obtained from reference TRBV5-6 and TRBJ2-1, is as follows: DAGVTQSPTHLIKTRGQQVTLRCSPKSGHDTVSWYQQALGQGPQFIFQYYEEEERQRGNFPDRFSGHQFPNYSSELNVNALLLGDSALYLCASSLVRNGGDEQFFGPGTRLTVL.

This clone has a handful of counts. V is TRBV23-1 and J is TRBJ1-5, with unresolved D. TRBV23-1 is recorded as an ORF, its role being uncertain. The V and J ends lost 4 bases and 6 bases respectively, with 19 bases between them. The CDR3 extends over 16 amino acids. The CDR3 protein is CASSLGYRRVGQPQHF. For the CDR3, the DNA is TGCGCCAGCAGTCTTGGATATCGCAGAGTAGGTCAGCCCCAGCATTTT.

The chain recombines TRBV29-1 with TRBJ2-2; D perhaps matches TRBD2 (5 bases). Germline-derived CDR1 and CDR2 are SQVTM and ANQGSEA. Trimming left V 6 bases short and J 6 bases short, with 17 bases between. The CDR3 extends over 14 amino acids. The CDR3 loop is CSVREPTLAGELFF. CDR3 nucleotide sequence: TGCAGCGTCCGGGAACCCACCCTCGCCGGGGAGCTGTTTTTT.

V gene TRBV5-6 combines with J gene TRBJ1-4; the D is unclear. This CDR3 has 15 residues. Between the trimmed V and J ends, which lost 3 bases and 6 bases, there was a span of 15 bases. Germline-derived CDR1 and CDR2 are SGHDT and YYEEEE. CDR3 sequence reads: CASSSEGLRDEKLFF. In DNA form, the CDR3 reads TGTGCCAGCAGCTCGGAAGGCCTCCGGGATGAAAAACTGTTTTTT.

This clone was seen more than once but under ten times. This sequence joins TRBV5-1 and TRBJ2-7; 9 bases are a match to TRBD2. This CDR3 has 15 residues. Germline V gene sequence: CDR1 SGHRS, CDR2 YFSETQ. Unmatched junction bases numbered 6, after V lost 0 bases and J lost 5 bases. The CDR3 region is CASSLALAGRDEQYF. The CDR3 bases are TGCGCCAGCAGCTTGGCCCTAGCGGGAAGGGACGAGCAGTACTTC. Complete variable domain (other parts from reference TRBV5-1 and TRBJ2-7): KAGVTQTPRYLIKTRGQQVTLSCSPISGHRSVSWYQQTPGQGLQFLFEYFSETQRNKGNFPGRFSGRQFSNSRSEMNVSTLELGDSALYLCASSLALAGRDEQYFGPGTRLTVT.

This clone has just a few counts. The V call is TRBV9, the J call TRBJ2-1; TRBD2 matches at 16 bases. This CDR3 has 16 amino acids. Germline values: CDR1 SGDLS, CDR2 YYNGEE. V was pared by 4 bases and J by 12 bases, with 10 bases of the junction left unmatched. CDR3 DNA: TGTGCCAGCAGCCCATCCGGGACTAGCGGGGGGGCTCTGCAGTTCTTC. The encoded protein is CASSPSGTSGGALQFF.

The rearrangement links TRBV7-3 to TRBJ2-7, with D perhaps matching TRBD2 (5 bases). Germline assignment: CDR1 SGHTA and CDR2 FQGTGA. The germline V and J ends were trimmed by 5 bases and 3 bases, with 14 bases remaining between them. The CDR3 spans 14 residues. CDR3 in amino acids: CASSPNLDCYEQYF. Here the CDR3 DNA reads TGTGCCAGCAGCCCCAACTTGGACTGCTACGAGCAGTACTTC.

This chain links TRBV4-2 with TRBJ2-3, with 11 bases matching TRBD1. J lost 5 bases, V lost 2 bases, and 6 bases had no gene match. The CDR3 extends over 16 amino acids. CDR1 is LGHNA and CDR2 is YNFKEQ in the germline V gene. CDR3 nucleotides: TGTGCCAGCAGCCAAAGTGGGGGACAGGGGGGAGATACGCAGTATTTT. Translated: CASSQSGGQGGDTQYF.

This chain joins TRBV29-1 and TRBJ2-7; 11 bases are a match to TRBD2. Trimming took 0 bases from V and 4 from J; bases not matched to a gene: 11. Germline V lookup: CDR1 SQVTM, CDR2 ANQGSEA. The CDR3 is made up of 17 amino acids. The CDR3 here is CSVEEREGTSGLYEQYF. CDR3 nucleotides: TGCAGCGTTGAAGAGCGTGAAGGGACTAGCGGATTGTACGAGCAGTACTTC.

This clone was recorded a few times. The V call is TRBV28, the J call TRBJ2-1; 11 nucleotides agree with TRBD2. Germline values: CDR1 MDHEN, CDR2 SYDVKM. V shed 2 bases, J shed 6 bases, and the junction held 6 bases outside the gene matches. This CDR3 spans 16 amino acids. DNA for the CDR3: TGTGCCAGCAGTTTACCACTAGCGGGAGTGAGCAATGAGCAGTTCTTC. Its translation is CASSLPLAGVSNEQFF.

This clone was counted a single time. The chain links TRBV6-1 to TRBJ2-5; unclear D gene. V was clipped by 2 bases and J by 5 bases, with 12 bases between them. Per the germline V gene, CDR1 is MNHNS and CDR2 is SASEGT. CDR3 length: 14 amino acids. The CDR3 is CASSEIPQIETQYF. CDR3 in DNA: TGTGCCAGCAGTGAAATTCCCCAAATCGAGACCCAGTACTTC.

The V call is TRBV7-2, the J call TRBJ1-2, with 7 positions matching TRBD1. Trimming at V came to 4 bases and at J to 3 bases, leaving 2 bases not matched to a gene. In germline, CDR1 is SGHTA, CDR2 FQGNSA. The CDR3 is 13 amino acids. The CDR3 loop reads CASSSGQHYGYTF. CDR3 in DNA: TGTGCCAGCAGCTCGGGACAGCACTATGGCTACACCTTC.

For the CDR3, the DNA is TGTGCCAGCAGCGCGGACAGAACCGGGGAGCTGTTTTTT. Translation gives CASSADRTGELFF. The chain combines TRBV7-2 with TRBJ2-2, with D possibly being TRBD1 (6 bases). Trimming took off 5 bases at V and 5 bases at J, with 9 bases between the two ends. The V gene's germline CDR1 is SGHTA and CDR2 FQGNSA. This CDR3 comprises 13 residues.

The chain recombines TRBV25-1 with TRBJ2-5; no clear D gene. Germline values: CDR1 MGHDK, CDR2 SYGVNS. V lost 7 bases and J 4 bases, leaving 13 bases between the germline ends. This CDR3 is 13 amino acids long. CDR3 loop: CASIFPVRETQYF. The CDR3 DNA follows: TGTGCCAGCATCTTCCCGGTGAGAGAGACCCAGTACTTC.

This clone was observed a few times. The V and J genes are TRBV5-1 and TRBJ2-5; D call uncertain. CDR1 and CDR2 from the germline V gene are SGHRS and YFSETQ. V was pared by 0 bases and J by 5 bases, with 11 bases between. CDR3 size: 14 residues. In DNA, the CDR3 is TGCGCCAGCAGCTTGGGGGATTTGTCGGAGACCCAGTACTTC. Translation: CASSLGDLSETQYF. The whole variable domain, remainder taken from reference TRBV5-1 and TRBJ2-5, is KAGVTQTPRYLIKTRGQQVTLSCSPISGHRSVSWYQQTPGQGLQFLFEYFSETQRNKGNFPGRFSGRQFSNSRSEMNVSTLELGDSALYLCASSLGDLSETQYFGPGTRLLVL.

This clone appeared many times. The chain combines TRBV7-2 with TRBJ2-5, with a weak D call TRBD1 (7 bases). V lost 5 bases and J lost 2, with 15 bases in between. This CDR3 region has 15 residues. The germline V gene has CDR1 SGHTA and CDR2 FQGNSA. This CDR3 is CASSKGGAGQETQYF. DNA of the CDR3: TGTGCCAGCAGCAAAGGGGGCGCGGGGCAAGAGACCCAGTACTTC.

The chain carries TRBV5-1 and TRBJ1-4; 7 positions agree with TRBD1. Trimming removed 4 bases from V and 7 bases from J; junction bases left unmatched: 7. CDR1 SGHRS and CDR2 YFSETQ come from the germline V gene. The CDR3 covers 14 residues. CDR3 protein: CASSEGAGGEKLFF. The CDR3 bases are TGCGCCAGCAGCGAGGGGGCAGGAGGTGAAAAACTGTTTTTT.